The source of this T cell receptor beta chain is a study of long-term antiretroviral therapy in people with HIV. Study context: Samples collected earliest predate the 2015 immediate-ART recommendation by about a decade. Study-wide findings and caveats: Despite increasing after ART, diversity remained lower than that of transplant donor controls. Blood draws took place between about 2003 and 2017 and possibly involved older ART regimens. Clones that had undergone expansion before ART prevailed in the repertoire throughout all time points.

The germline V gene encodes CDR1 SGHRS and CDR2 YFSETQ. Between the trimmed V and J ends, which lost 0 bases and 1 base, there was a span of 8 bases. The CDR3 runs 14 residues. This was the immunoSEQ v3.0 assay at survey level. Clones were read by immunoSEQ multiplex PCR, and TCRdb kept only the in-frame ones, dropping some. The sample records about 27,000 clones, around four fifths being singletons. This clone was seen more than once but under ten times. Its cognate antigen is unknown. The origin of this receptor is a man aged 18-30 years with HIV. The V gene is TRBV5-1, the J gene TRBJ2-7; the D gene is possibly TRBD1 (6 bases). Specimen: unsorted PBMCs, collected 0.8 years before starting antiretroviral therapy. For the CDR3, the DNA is TGCGCCAGCAGCTTGGGGCAGGGGTCCTACGAGCAGTACTTC. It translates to CASSLGQGSYEQYF.